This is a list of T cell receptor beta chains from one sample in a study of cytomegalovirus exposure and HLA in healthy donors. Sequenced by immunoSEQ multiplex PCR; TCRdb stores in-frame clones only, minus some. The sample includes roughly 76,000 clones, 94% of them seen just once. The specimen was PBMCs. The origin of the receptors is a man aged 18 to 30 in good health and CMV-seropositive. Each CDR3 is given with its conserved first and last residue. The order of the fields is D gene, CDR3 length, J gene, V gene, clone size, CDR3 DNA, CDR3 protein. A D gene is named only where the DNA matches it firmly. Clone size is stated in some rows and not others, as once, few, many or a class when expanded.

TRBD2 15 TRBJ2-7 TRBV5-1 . TGCGCCAGCAGCTTGTCTGCGGGGGGAGGAAAAAAGCAGTACTTC CASSLSAGGGKKQYF
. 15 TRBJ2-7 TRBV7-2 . TGTGCCAGCAGTTGGGGACAAGCCTACCCCTACGAGCAGTACTTC CASSWGQAYPYEQYF
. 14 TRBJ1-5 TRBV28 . TGTGCCAGCAGATCATCGGTTAGCAATCAGCCCCAGCATTTT CASRSSVSNQPQHF
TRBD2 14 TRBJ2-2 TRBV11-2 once TGTGCCAGCAGCTTCCTAGCGGTCACCGGGGAGCTGTTTTTT CASSFLAVTGELFF
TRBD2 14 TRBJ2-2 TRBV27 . TGTGCCAGCAGTTCAAGGACTAGCACCGGGGAGCTGTTTTTT CASSSRTSTGELFF
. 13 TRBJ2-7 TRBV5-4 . TGTGCCAGCAGCTTGACAGGAACCTACGAGCAGTACTTC CASSLTGTYEQYF
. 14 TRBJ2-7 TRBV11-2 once TGTGCCAGCAGCTCCGACAGTTACTCCTACGAGCAGTACTTC CASSSDSYSYEQYF
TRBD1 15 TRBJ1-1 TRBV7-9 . TGTGCCAGCAGACCCGAAAGGGGGCGCGACACTGAAGCTTTCTTT CASRPERGRDTEAFF
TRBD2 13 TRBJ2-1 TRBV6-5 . TGTGCCAGCAAGGGCGGGAGGGCCCTTGAGCAGTTCTTC CASKGGRALEQFF
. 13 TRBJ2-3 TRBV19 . TGTGCCAGTAGAAAGGACATCACAGATACGCAGTATTTT CASRKDITDTQYF
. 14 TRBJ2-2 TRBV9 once TGTGCCAGCAGCGTAGCCGGACAGATCGGGGAGCTGTTTTTT CASSVAGQIGELFF
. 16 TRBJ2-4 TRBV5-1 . TGCGCCAGCAGCTTGGGGATAGGGGAAGCCAAAAACATTCAGTACTTC CASSLGIGEAKNIQYF
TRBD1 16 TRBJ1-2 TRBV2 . TGTGCCAGCAGTTTACTTTACAGGGGACCAAACTATGGCTACACCTTC CASSLLYRGPNYGYTF
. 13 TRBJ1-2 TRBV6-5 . TGTGCCAGCAGTCCTCGACAGGTGAGGGGCTACACCTTC CASSPRQVRGYTF
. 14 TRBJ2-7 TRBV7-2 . TGTGCCAGCAGCTCCTACAGGGTTCCCTACGAGCAGTACTTC CASSSYRVPYEQYF
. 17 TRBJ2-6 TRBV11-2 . TGTGCCAGCAGCTTAATGGTTCGGAGCTCTGGGGCCAACGTCCTGACTTTC CASSLMVRSSGANVLTF
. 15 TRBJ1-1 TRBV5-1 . TGCGCCAGCAGCCAGGGGATCGGTGGGAACACTGAAGCTTTCTTT CASSQGIGGNTEAFF
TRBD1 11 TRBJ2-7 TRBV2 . TGTGCCAGCGTTACAGGGGACGAGCAGTACTTC CASVTGDEQYF
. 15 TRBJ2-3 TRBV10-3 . TGTGCCATCAGTGAGTTTGGAGGGAGGACAGATACGCAGTATTTT CAISEFGGRTDTQYF
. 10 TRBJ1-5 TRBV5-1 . TGCGCCAGCCTCCTCTCGCCCCAGCATTTT CASLLSPQHF